This TCR beta chain was recorded in a study of T-cell memory formation after mild COVID-19. This CDR3 contains 15 residues. V was clipped by 0 bases and J by 0 bases, with 9 bases between them. Germline CDR1 reads SGHRS; CDR2 reads YFSETQ. TCR alpha and TCR beta cDNA libraries carrying sample barcodes and UMIs were produced by 5'RACE using constant-segment primers. Each CDR3 protein is one row after TCRdb ran MiXCR on the 5' RACE reads. The table records 350,000 to 500,000 distinct CDR3 sequences, 20% of them present only once. This clonotype was detected a few times. The chain combines TRBV5-1 with TRBJ2-5; D may be TRBD1 or TRBD2 (5 bases each). Sequencing used PBMCs or a T cell subset sorted from them (not recorded which). The receptor comes from an adult woman who had mild COVID-19 (a few samples of this study predate the infection). Cell type and time point are not known. The CDR3 DNA reads TGCGCCAGCAGCTTGGGGGGGACGGACCAAGAGACCCAGTACTTC. Its protein is CASSLGGTDQETQYF.